These 16 T cell receptor beta chains were sequenced from one sample in a study of T cell responses to AZD1222 COVID-19 vaccine (dated by TCRdb to the early 2020s). To prepare the library, the immunoSEQ multiplex PCR assay was applied. Imported from immuneACCESS, the table was reduced by TCRdb to in-frame sequences with V and J called. These copies leave out some clones; in studies compared against another copy, an unresolved V gene accounts for under half, and the cause of the remainder is not known. The sample data list tens of thousands of clones, and 75% to 95% of these were observed just once. The leading ten clones occupy less than 5.5% of the sample. The sample's time point label is to be understood as: baseline before first vaccination. The treatment or condition label here, explained by the study, means: meningococcal conjugate vaccine given as trial control. Sequences were derived from peripheral blood, sampled on day 0 of MenACWY control vaccination. The receptors were sampled from an adult in good health.

The chain couples TRBV11-3 to TRBJ1-3; 9 bases map to TRBD1. Trimming at V came to 5 bases and at J to 2 bases, leaving 4 bases not matched to a gene. Germline assignment: CDR1 SGHNT and CDR2 YENEEA. This CDR3 comprises 15 residues. This CDR3 is CASSPGQGPGNTIYF. The DNA of the CDR3 is TGTGCCAGCAGCCCGGGACAGGGCCCTGGAAACACCATATATTTT.

CDR3 in DNA: TGTGCCTGGAGTATCGGGCAGGGCCGAGGGCAGCCCCAGCATTTT. This gives the protein CAWSIGQGRGQPQHF. This chain connects TRBV30 to TRBJ1-5, with TRBD1 as a possible D gene (5 bases). The CDR3 length is 15 residues. The V gene lost 2 bases and the J gene lost 7 bases, with 18 bases spanning the gap. Germline V lookup: CDR1 GTSNPN, CDR2 SVGIG (reference sequence).

A word on this clone: Other DNA sequences of this sample code for an identical CDR3. The chain carries TRBV9 and TRBJ1-1, with D possibly TRBD1 on 5 matching bases. Trimming removed 0 bases at V and 5 bases at J, with 8 bases between. Germline V gene lookup returns CDR1 SGDLS and CDR2 YYNGEE. The CDR3 runs 13 residues. The CDR3 protein is CASSVGGSTEAFF. The CDR3 coding sequence is TGTGCCAGCAGCGTAGGGGGGAGTACTGAAGCTTTCTTT.

The gene calls are TRBV5-1 and TRBJ2-1, with D perhaps TRBD1 (6 bases). V gave up 4 bases and J gave up 4 bases, with 15 bases separating them. CDR1 and CDR2 from the germline V gene are SGHRS and YFSETQ. The CDR3 is made up of 15 amino acids. The CDR3 DNA reads TGCGCCAGCAGCCATCGACAGGTGGCTTACAATGAGCAGTTCTTC. Translating it yields CASSHRQVAYNEQFF.

In nucleotides, the CDR3 is TGTGCCAGCAGCTTGGTCCGGGATTCACCCCTCCACTTT. It codes for CASSLVRDSPLHF. This chain links TRBV5-4 with TRBJ1-6; the D is unclear. This CDR3 comprises 13 residues. Deletions cut 0 bases from V and 8 bases from J, with 6 bases between. Germline values: CDR1 SGHNT, CDR2 YYREEE (reference sequence).

This clone showed up just once. The CDR3 is CATSRDLGDQPQHF. CDR3 in DNA: TGTGCCACCAGCAGAGATCTTGGCGATCAGCCCCAGCATTTT. This sequence joins TRBV15 and TRBJ1-5; no clear D. The CDR3 contains 14 residues. Germline V lookup: CDR1 LNHNV, CDR2 YYDKDF (reference sequence). Trimming cost V 0 bases and J 5 bases, with 8 bases left between them.

The genes are TRBV4-1 and TRBJ1-1, with 7 bases matching TRBD1. The CDR3 length is 13 residues. Germline assignment: CDR1 MGHRA and CDR2 YSYEKL. V was pared by 7 bases and J by 1 base, with 3 bases of the junction left unmatched. The CDR3: CASTPGGNTEAFF. The CDR3 nucleotides read TGCGCCAGCACCCCAGGGGGGAACACTGAAGCTTTCTTT.

The chain combines TRBV5-8 with TRBJ1-2, with D possibly TRBD1 on 5 matching bases. This CDR3 contains 17 residues. From germline, CDR1 is SGHTS and CDR2 YDEGEE. The V and J ends lost 3 bases and 4 bases respectively, with 22 bases between them. CDR3 DNA sequence: TGTGCCAGCAGCTCCCTTGGGTGGGGGTCTCATTCCTATGGCTACACCTTC. Its translation is CASSSLGWGSHSYGYTF.

This clone was seen a handful of times. The V and J genes are TRBV19 and TRBJ1-4; the match to TRBD1 covers 7 bases. Germline V CDR1 and CDR2: LNHDA, SQIVND (reference sequence). The CDR3 is 15 residues long. V lost 5 bases to trimming and J lost 4 bases; unmatched junction nucleotides: 7. The CDR3 spells CASSSTGTVNEKLFF. The CDR3 nucleotides are TGTGCCAGTAGTTCAACCGGGACAGTTAATGAAAAACTGTTTTTT. The variable domain in full, with the rest retrieved from reference TRBV19 and TRBJ1-4, is DGGITQSPKYLFRKEGQNVTLSCEQNLNHDAMYWYRQDPGQGLRLIYYSQIVNDFQKGDIAEGYSVSREKKESFPLTVTSAQKNPTAFYLCASSSTGTVNEKLFFGSGTQLSVL.

Comments on this clone: One junction end disagrees with the germline gene, perhaps due to a read error. V is TRBV6-5 and J is TRBJ1-1; TRBD1 aligns across 7 bases. Germline values: CDR1 MNHEY, CDR2 SVGAGI. The CDR3 is made up of 15 amino acids. In DNA form, the CDR3 reads TGTGCCAGCAGTTACGTCACAACAGGGGCCACTAAAGCTTTCTTT. Translating gives CASSYVTTGATKAFF.

V gene TRBV7-2 combines with J gene TRBJ2-3, with 7 bases aligning to TRBD2. CDR3 size: 14 residues. V was pared by 2 bases and J by 3 bases, with 2 bases of the junction left unmatched. The germline V gene encodes CDR1 SGHTA and CDR2 FQGNSA. The CDR3 spells CASSLQGGTDTQYF. CDR3 DNA sequence: TGTGCCAGCAGCTTACAGGGAGGGACAGATACGCAGTATTTT.

The chain couples TRBV3-1 (or the pseudogene TRBV3-2) to TRBJ1-1; TRBD1 is a possible D gene (5 bases). Germline CDR1 reads LGHDT; CDR2 reads YNNKEL (reference sequence). Trimming removed 0 bases from V and 8 bases from J, with 13 bases in between. The CDR3 is made up of 14 amino acids. The CDR3 sequence: CASSQDSGTEEAFF. The CDR3 DNA sequence: TGTGCCAGCAGCCAAGATTCCGGGACCGAAGAAGCTTTCTTT.

The chain couples TRBV10-1 to TRBJ1-1, with 8 bases that match TRBD1. Germline V CDR1 and CDR2: WNHNN, SYGVQD (reference sequence). V lost 0 bases, J lost 1 base, and 10 bases stayed unmatched. This CDR3 spans 18 amino acids. The CDR3 sequence is CASSESKLVTGENTEAFF. CDR3 DNA: TGCGCCAGCAGTGAGTCAAAATTGGTGACAGGGGAGAACACTGAAGCTTTCTTT.

The chain joins TRBV9 to TRBJ2-3; 8 positions match TRBD1. The V gene's germline CDR1 is SGDLS and CDR2 YYNGEE. The CDR3 has 16 amino acids. The ends lost 2 bases at V and 1 base at J; junction bases unmatched: 6. The CDR3 sequence is CASSVLPGQGTDTQYF. Written as DNA, the CDR3 is TGTGCCAGCAGCGTTCTCCCGGGACAGGGCACAGATACGCAGTATTTT. Full variable domain (outside the CDR3, taken from reference TRBV9 and TRBJ2-3): DSGVTQTPKHLITATGQRVTLRCSPRSGDLSVYWYQQSLDQGLQFLIQYYNGEERAKGNILERFSAQQFPDLHSELNLSSLELGDSALYFCASSVLPGQGTDTQYFGPGTRLTVL.

The CDR3 DNA is TGTGCCAGCAGTGAACAGAGTTGGGCCACTGAAGCTTTCTTT. It specifies CASSEQSWATEAFF. V gene TRBV25-1 combines with J gene TRBJ1-1, with D hard to call. Germline CDR1 MGHDK, CDR2 SYGVNS. The CDR3 runs 14 residues. V was shortened by 2 bases and J by 4 bases, with 11 bases between the two germline ends. The entire variable domain, with the rest obtained from reference TRBV25-1 and TRBJ1-1, is as follows: EADIYQTPRYLVIGTGKKITLECSQTMGHDKMYWYQQDPGMELHLIHYSYGVNSTEKGDLSSESTVSRIRTEHFPLTLESARPSHTSQYLCASSEQSWATEAFFGQGTRLTVV.

The genes are TRBV4-3 and TRBJ1-1; 8 bases fit TRBD1. Germline CDR1 LGHNA, CDR2 YSLEER. This CDR3 spans 18 amino acids. V lost 0 bases and J lost 1; bases outside the gene matches: 10. As DNA, the CDR3 is TGCGCCAGCAGCCAAGATCTTGGCGAAGACAGGGGGAACACTGAAGCTTTCTTT. Its protein is CASSQDLGEDRGNTEAFF.